This T cell receptor beta chain originates from a study of human T cells and chemical hapten exposure. Whole-study findings and limits: TCRs whose frequency exceeded 1 in 1000 remained the same following DPC sensitization.

Notes on this clonotype: What it recognizes is unknown.

A single record per CDR3 protein comes from TCRdb applying MiXCR to the RACE reads. Here the sample spans 100,000 to 150,000 distinct CDR3 sequences, approximately 15% being singletons. The germline gives CDR1 LGHNA, CDR2 YSLEER. Trimming stripped 5 bases from V and 2 bases from J, with 10 bases between. The CDR3 loop spans 14 amino acids. The time point denotes: pre-sensitization, week 0. Treatment here: therapeutic diphenylcyclopropenone sensitization with weekly scalp DPC. This receptor was taken from a young woman with alopecia areata. Some clones in this sample may be carry-over from other donors' samples. The chain combines TRBV4-3 with TRBJ1-3; the D gene is possibly TRBD1 (6 bases). The sequenced sample was whole blood, obtained in connection with sensitization to the hapten diphenylcyclopropenone (DPC). This CDR3 is CASSFTGTGNTIYF. The CDR3 nucleotides are TGCGCCAGCAGCTTCACAGGGACTGGAAACACCATATATTTT.